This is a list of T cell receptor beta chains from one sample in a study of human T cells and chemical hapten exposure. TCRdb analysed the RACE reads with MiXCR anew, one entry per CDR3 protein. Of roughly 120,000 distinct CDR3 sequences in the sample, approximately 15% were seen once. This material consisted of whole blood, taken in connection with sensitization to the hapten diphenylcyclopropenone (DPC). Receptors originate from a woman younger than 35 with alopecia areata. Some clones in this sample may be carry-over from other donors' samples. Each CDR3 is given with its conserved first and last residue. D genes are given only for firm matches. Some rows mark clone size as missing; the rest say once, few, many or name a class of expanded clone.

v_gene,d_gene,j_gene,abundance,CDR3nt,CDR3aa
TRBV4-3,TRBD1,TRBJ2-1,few,TGCGCCAGCAGCCAAGTTACAGGGGGAGACTTCTCCTACAATGAGCAGTTCTTC,CASSQVTGGDFSYNEQFF
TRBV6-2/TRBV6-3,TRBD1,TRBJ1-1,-,TGTGCCAGCAGTAACGACAGGGGACGGGCTTTCTTT,CASSNDRGRAFF
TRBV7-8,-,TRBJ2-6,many,TGTGCCAGCAGCTTAGGCCACTCTGGGGCCAACGTCCTGACTTTC,CASSLGHSGANVLTF
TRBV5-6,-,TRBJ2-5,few,TGTGCCAGCAGCTTTTTCAGCAAAGAGACCCAGTACTTC,CASSFFSKETQYF
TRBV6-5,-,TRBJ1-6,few,TGTGCCAGCAGGGGACACAGGGCCGGAAGTTCACCCCTCCACTTT,CASRGHRAGSSPLHF
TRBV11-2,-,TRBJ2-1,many,TGTGCCAGCAGCCAGGGGGGGTTCGCCTTGAACAATGAGCAGTTCTTC,CASSQGGFALNNEQFF
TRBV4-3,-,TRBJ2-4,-,TGCGCCAGCAGCCAAGAGTTCGGGACTTCCAAAAACATTCAGTACTTC,CASSQEFGTSKNIQYF
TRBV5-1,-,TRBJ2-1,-,TGCGCCAGCAGCTTGGGGAGAGGGGCCGCTACCTACAATGAGCAGTTCTTC,CASSLGRGAATYNEQFF
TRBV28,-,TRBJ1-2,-,TGTGCCAGCAGTTTCGCGACAGGACGTAACTATGGCTACACCTTC,CASSFATGRNYGYTF
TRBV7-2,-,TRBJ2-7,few,TGTGCCAGCTCCCTAGAGGGGAGGTACGAGCAGTACTTC,CASSLEGRYEQYF
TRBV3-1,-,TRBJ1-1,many,TGTGCCAGCAGCCAAGGACCGAACACTGAAGCTTTCTTT,CASSQGPNTEAFF
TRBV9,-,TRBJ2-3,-,TGTGCCAGCAGCGCCGATCCCGGGGGTACGCAGTATTTT,CASSADPGGTQYF
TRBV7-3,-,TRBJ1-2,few,TGTGCCAGCACCTTATACTATGGCTACACCTTC,CASTLYYGYTF
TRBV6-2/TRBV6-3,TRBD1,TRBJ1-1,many,TGTGCCAGCACCACGGCTGGGACAGGGAAGACTGAAGCTTTCTTT,CASTTAGTGKTEAFF
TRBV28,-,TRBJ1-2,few,TGTGCCAGCAGTTCCACAGGGTTCTATGGCTACACCTTC,CASSSTGFYGYTF
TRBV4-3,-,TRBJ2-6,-,TGCGCCAGCAGCCAAGATGTAAGTTCCTCACCCGTAGGGGCCAACGTCCTGACTTTC,CASSQDVSSSPVGANVLTF
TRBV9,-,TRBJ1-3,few,TGTGCCAGCAGCACCTTCCAGGGAAACTCTGGAAACACCATATATTTT,CASSTFQGNSGNTIYF
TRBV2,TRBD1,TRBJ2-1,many,TGTGCCAGCCCACGACAGGGGCTCGATGAGCAGTTCTTC,CASPRQGLDEQFF
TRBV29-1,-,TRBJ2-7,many,TGCAGCGTTGAGAACGACCTGGGGCAGTACTTC,CSVENDLGQYF
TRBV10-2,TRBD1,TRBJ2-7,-,TGCGCCAGCAGTGAGTCCAGGGGGCTCGTCGGCGAGCAGTACTTC,CASSESRGLVGEQYF
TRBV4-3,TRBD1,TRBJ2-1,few,TGCGCCAGCAGCAGGGTACTCAGGGGGCGCTCCTACAATGAGCAGTTCTTC,CASSRVLRGRSYNEQFF
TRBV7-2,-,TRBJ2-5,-,TGTGCCAGCAACACCCGACAGGAGCGCGAGACCCAGTACTTC,CASNTRQERETQYF
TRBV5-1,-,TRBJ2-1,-,TGCGCCAGCAGCCCTCGGAACAGGCCATTCGTCTACAATGAGCAGTTCTTC,CASSPRNRPFVYNEQFF
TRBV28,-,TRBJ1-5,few,TGTGCCAGCAGTTTGTCGGGTAGTAGCAATCAGCCCCAGCATTTT,CASSLSGSSNQPQHF
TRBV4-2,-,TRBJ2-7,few,TGTGCCAGCAGCCAAGAGAGCCCGGGGTATGGAGGCCACGAGCAGTACTTC,CASSQESPGYGGHEQYF
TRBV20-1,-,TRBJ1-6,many,TGCAGTGCTAGTTGGATCGCCGACGGTCGGGCCCTCCACTTT,CSASWIADGRALHF
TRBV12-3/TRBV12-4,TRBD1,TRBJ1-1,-,TGTGCCAGCAGTAAAGTGACAGGGGGAGGTGAAGCTTTCTTT,CASSKVTGGGEAFF
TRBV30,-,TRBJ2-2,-,TGTGCCTGGAGTGTACCCAGGTTGAACACCGGGGAGCTGTTTTTT,CAWSVPRLNTGELFF
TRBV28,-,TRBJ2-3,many,TGTGCCAGCAGTTCGTGGGGCTCTCGCACAGATACGCAGTATTTT,CASSSWGSRTDTQYF